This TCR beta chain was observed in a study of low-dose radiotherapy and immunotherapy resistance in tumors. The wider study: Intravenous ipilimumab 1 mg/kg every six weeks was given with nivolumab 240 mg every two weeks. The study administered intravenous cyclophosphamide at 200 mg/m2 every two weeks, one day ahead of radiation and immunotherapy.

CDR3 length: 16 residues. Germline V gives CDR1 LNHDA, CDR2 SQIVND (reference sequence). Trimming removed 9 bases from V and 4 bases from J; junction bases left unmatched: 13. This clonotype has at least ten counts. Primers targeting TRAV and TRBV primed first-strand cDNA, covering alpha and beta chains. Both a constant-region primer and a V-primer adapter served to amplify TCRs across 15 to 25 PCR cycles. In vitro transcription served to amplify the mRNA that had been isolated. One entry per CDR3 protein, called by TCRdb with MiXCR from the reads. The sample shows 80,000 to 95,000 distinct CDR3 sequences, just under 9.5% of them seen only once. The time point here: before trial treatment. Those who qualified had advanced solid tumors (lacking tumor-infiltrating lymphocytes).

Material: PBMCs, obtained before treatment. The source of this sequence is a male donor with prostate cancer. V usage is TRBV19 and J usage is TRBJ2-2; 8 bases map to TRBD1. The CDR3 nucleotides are TGTGCCAGCTCAAGGGGCCAGGGGGCTAGCACCGGGGAGCTGTTTTTT. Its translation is CASSRGQGASTGELFF. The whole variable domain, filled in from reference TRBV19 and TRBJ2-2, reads DGGITQSPKYLFRKEGQNVTLSCEQNLNHDAMYWYRQDPGQGLRLIYYSQIVNDFQKGDIAEGYSVSREKKESFPLTVTSAQKNPTAFYLCASSRGQGASTGELFFGEGSRLTVL.